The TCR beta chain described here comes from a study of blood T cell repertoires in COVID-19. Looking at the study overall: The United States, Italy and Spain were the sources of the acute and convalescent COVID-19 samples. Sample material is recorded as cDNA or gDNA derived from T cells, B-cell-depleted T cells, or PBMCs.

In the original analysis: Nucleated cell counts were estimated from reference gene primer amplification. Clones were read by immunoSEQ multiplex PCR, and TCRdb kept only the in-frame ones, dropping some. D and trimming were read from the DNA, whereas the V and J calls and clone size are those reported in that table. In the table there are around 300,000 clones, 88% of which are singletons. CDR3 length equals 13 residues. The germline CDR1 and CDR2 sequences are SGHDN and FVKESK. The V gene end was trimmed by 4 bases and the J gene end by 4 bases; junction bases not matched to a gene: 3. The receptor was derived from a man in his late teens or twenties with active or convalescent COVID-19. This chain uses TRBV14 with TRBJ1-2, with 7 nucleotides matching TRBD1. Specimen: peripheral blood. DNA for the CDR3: TGTGCCAGCAGCCCTAACAGGGGCTATGGCTACACCTTC. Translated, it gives CASSPNRGYGYTF.